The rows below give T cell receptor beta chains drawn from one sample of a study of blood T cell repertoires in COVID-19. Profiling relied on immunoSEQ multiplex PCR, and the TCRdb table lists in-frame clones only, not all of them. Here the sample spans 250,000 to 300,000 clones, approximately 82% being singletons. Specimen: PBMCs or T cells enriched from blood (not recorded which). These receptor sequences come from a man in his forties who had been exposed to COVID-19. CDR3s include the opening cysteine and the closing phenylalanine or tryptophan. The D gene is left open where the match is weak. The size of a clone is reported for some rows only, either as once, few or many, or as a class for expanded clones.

CDR3: CASSRLAVDEQYF; DNA: TGTGCCAGCTCGCGACTAGCGGTCGACGAGCAGTACTTC; J: TRBJ2-7; size: NA; D: TRBD2; V: TRBV6-5
CDR3: CASTAGALTNEKLFF; DNA: TGCGCCAGCACGGCGGGGGCTTTGACTAATGAAAAACTGTTTTTT; J: TRBJ1-4; size: NA; D: NA; V: TRBV10-2
CDR3: CATSDLRAGGGVDTQYF; DNA: TGTGCCACCAGTGATTTGCGAGCGGGAGGGGGGGTAGATACGCAGTATTTT; J: TRBJ2-3; size: NA; D: TRBD2; V: TRBV24-1
CDR3: CASSPRGGRETQYF; DNA: TGTGCCAGCAGCCCAAGAGGAGGTCGGGAGACCCAGTACTTC; J: TRBJ2-5; size: NA; D: NA; V: TRBV7-8
CDR3: CASSAWPDTQYF; DNA: TGTGCCAGCAGTGCGTGGCCAGATACGCAGTATTTT; J: TRBJ2-3; size: NA; D: NA; V: TRBV2
CDR3: CASSVEGRRSTDTQYF; DNA: TGTGCCAGCAGCGTAGAAGGGCGGAGGAGCACAGATACGCAGTATTTT; J: TRBJ2-3; size: NA; D: NA; V: TRBV9
CDR3: CASSEASGRADGELFF; DNA: TGTGCCAGCAGTGAAGCTAGCGGGAGGGCCGACGGGGAGCTGTTTTTT; J: TRBJ2-2; size: NA; D: TRBD2; V: TRBV25-1
CDR3: CASSQDSLSNEKLFF; DNA: TGTGCCAGCAGCCAGGACAGCCTAAGTAATGAAAAACTGTTTTTT; J: TRBJ1-4; size: few; D: NA; V: TRBV7-9
CDR3: CASSQGSHRYEQYF; DNA: TGTGCCAGCAGTCAGGGGTCCCACAGGTACGAGCAGTACTTC; J: TRBJ2-7; size: NA; D: NA; V: TRBV3-1/TRBV3-2
CDR3: CASSFLQGTEAFF; DNA: TGCGCCAGCAGCTTCCTACAGGGGACTGAAGCTTTCTTT; J: TRBJ1-1; size: NA; D: TRBD1; V: TRBV5-1
CDR3: CASSLQGGTDTQYF; DNA: TGTGCCAGCTCACTACAGGGAGGGACAGATACGCAGTATTTT; J: TRBJ2-3; size: NA; D: NA; V: TRBV18
CDR3: CAETGYRETYTDTQYF; DNA: TGTGCCGAGACAGGGTACAGGGAAACCTACACAGATACGCAGTATTTT; J: TRBJ2-3; size: NA; D: TRBD1; V: TRBV24-1
CDR3: CAIREPRGEWTEAFF; DNA: TGTGCCATCAGAGAACCCAGGGGAGAATGGACTGAAGCTTTCTTT; J: TRBJ1-1; size: NA; D: NA; V: TRBV10-3
CDR3: CATSRDRGGTGGNQPQHF; DNA: TGTGCCACCAGCAGAGATCGGGGTGGGACAGGGGGAAATCAGCCCCAGCATTTT; J: TRBJ1-5; size: NA; D: TRBD1; V: TRBV15
CDR3: CASSDTSGRSDTQYF; DNA: TGTGCCAGCAGCGACACTAGCGGGAGGTCAGATACGCAGTATTTT; J: TRBJ2-3; size: NA; D: TRBD2; V: TRBV3-1/TRBV3-2
CDR3: CSYRENEKLFF; DNA: TGCAGCTACAGGGAAAATGAAAAACTGTTTTTT; J: TRBJ1-4; size: NA; D: NA; V: TRBV20-1
CDR3: CASGLAGVLQTQYF; DNA: TGTGCCAGCGGGCTAGCGGGAGTTCTTCAGACCCAGTACTTC; J: TRBJ2-5; size: NA; D: TRBD2; V: TRBV7-2
CDR3: CASSAQGVETQYF; DNA: TGCGCCAGCAGCGCACAGGGGGTTGAGACCCAGTACTTC; J: TRBJ2-5; size: NA; D: TRBD1; V: TRBV4-1
CDR3: CASSTGTGGQETQYF; DNA: TGTGCCAGCTCAACCGGGACAGGGGGCCAAGAGACCCAGTACTTC; J: TRBJ2-5; size: NA; D: TRBD1; V: TRBV18
CDR3: CASSPWGDSLGYTF; DNA: TGTGCCAGCAGCCCATGGGGGGACAGCCTGGGCTACACCTTC; J: TRBJ1-2; size: NA; D: TRBD1; V: TRBV14
CDR3: CASSLVGELFF; DNA: TGTGCCAGCAGCCTCGTCGGGGAGCTGTTTTTT; J: TRBJ2-2; size: NA; D: NA; V: TRBV3-1/TRBV3-2
CDR3: CASSDPGQGTADTQYF; DNA: TGTGCCAGCAGTGACCCGGGACAGGGGACGGCAGATACGCAGTATTTT; J: TRBJ2-3; size: NA; D: TRBD1; V: TRBV2
CDR3: CASSFRVSWTDTQYF; DNA: TGTGCCAGCAGCTTTCGGGTGTCGTGGACAGATACGCAGTATTTT; J: TRBJ2-3; size: NA; D: NA; V: TRBV5-6
CDR3: CSVGTTGGSYLLNTEAFF; DNA: TGCAGCGTTGGGACGACAGGGGGCTCCTACTTGTTAAACACTGAAGCTTTCTTT; J: TRBJ1-1; size: NA; D: TRBD1; V: TRBV29-1
CDR3: CASSLWGAGGPWETQYF; DNA: TGTGCCAGCAGCTTGTGGGGTGCGGGAGGGCCGTGGGAGACCCAGTACTTC; J: TRBJ2-5; size: NA; D: TRBD2; V: TRBV5-8
CDR3: CASSEGRSGNTIYF; DNA: TGTGCCAGCAGTGAAGGGAGGAGTGGAAACACCATATATTTT; J: TRBJ1-3; size: once; D: NA; V: TRBV2
CDR3: CASSALTGSTEAFF; DNA: TGTGCCAGCAGCGCTCTGACAGGGAGTACTGAAGCTTTCTTT; J: TRBJ1-1; size: NA; D: TRBD1; V: TRBV9
CDR3: CASSPWGRGADTQYF; DNA: TGTGCCAGCAGCCCCTGGGGCAGGGGCGCAGATACGCAGTATTTT; J: TRBJ2-3; size: NA; D: NA; V: TRBV9
CDR3: CASSEIQNYEQYF; DNA: TGTGCCAGCAGCGAAATCCAGAACTACGAGCAGTACTTC; J: TRBJ2-7; size: NA; D: NA; V: TRBV7-8
CDR3: CSASPQREGTEQFF; DNA: TGCAGTGCTAGTCCCCAGCGGGAGGGCACTGAGCAGTTCTTC; J: TRBJ2-1; size: NA; D: TRBD2; V: TRBV20-1
CDR3: CATSIRGNSPLHF; DNA: TGTGCCACCAGCATCAGGGGCAATTCACCCCTCCACTTT; J: TRBJ1-6; size: NA; D: NA; V: TRBV15
CDR3: CASSATGVEQYF; DNA: TGTGCCAGCAGTGCCACAGGGGTCGAGCAGTACTTC; J: TRBJ2-7; size: NA; D: TRBD1; V: TRBV2
CDR3: CASSSGQRGYEQYF; DNA: TGTGCCAGCAGCAGTGGACAGCGTGGCTACGAGCAGTACTTC; J: TRBJ2-7; size: NA; D: NA; V: TRBV7-8
CDR3: CASSPRTAASGANVLTF; DNA: TGTGCCAGCAGCCCCAGGACAGCGGCCTCTGGGGCCAACGTCCTGACTTTC; J: TRBJ2-6; size: NA; D: NA; V: TRBV9
CDR3: CASSTKNGTSGRSSYNEQFF; DNA: TGCGCCAGCAGTACTAAGAACGGGACTAGCGGGAGGAGCTCCTACAATGAGCAGTTCTTC; J: TRBJ2-1; size: NA; D: TRBD2; V: TRBV5-1
CDR3: CASKATDMNTEAFF; DNA: TGTGCCAGCAAAGCTACAGACATGAACACTGAAGCTTTCTTT; J: TRBJ1-1; size: NA; D: NA; V: TRBV6-4
CDR3: CASSHGNSQQETQYF; DNA: TGTGCCAGCAGCCACGGGAACTCACAACAAGAGACCCAGTACTTC; J: TRBJ2-5; size: NA; D: NA; V: TRBV7-9